This T cell receptor (beta chain) came from a study of shared clonotypes between healthy human individuals. Study conclusions and caveats: In this cohort, only blood was sampled, and tissue repertoires likely differ. Unshared clonotypes carried lower generation probabilities than those common to all four donors. Among donors, the sharing of clonotypes was expected to be influenced by sequencing depth.

A CD45RA-negative memory subset and a CD45RA+ naive subset were separated from the CD4+ cells. This CDR3 region has 16 residues. J lost 4 bases, V lost 4 bases, and 6 bases had no gene match. CDR1 and CDR2 (germline): LNHDA, SQIVND (reference sequence). The count of this clone is one. What it binds is not known. Data came from immunoSEQ multiplex PCR; TCRdb stores just in-frame clones and leaves some out. The sample carries about 2.3 million clones, just over 90% recorded once. The source material was naive CD4+ T cells from PBMCs. The subset denotes: CD45RA+ positively selected. The chain links TRBV19 to TRBJ2-1; 11 bases fit TRBD2. This clonotype was sampled from a man between 18 and 35 years old in good health. Some clones in this sample may be carry-over from other donors' samples. Here the CDR3 DNA reads TGTGCCAGTAGTACCCGAACTAGCGGGGGTTACAATGAGCAGTTCTTC. It is translated as CASSTRTSGGYNEQFF.